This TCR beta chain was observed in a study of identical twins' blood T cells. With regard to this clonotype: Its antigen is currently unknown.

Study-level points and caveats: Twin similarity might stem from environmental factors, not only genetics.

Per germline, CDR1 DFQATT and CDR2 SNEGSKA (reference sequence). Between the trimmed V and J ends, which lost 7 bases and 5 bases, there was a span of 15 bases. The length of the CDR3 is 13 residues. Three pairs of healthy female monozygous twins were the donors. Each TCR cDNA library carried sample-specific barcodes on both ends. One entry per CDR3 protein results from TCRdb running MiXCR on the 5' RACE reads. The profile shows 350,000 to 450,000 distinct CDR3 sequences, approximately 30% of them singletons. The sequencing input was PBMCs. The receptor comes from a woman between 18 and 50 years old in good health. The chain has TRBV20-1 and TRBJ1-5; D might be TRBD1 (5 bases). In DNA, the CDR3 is TGCAGTGGGCAGGGTGATCGGGATCAGCCCCAGCATTTT. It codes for CSGQGDRDQPQHF.